This is a list of T cell receptor beta chains from one sample in a study of response to subunit inactivated influenza vaccine. TCRdb reanalysed the RT-PCR reads using MiXCR and keeps one entry per CDR3 protein. The sample yields around 500,000 distinct CDR3 sequences, approximately 10% seen once. Here the sequenced sample was PBMCs from blood, taken about 6 weeks after vaccination. The receptors originated from a man over 45 who received an inactivated influenza vaccine. Each CDR3 is given with its conserved first and last residue. A D gene is named only where the DNA matches it firmly. Expanded clones are given a class, and other clones once, few, many or no size at all.

V gene	D gene	J gene	clone size	CDR3 DNA	CDR3 protein
TRBV25-1	.	TRBJ1-5	many	TGTGCCAGCAGTGACGCAGGGAAACAGCCCCAGCATTTT	CASSDAGKQPQHF
TRBV3-1	.	TRBJ2-2	few	TGTGCCAGCAGCCCCGGGACCCGACTTAACGCCGGGGAGCTGTTTTTT	CASSPGTRLNAGELFF
TRBV9	TRBD2	TRBJ2-2	.	TGTGCCAGCAGCGGACGAGCGGGGTGGCTATCCGGGGAGCTGTTTTTT	CASSGRAGWLSGELFF
TRBV20-1	.	TRBJ2-2	few	TGCAGTGCTAGAGGGTTTGGGGGTGTAAACACCGGGGAGCTGTTTTTT	CSARGFGGVNTGELFF
TRBV6-2/TRBV6-3	.	TRBJ2-7	few	TGTGCCAGCAGTTACTCGTGGGTTGAGGGCCTCTACGAGCAGTACTTC	CASSYSWVEGLYEQYF
TRBV9	.	TRBJ2-7	few	TGTGCCAGCAGCGTAGTACAGGGTGGTGAGCAGTACTTC	CASSVVQGGEQYF
TRBV29-1	.	TRBJ2-2	few	TGCAGCGTCCGAGGCGGAGGGGTAAACACCGGGGAGCTGTTTTTT	CSVRGGGVNTGELFF
TRBV20-1	.	TRBJ2-7	many	TGCAGTGCTAGAGGAAACAGAGATGCGACCTACGAGCAGTACTTC	CSARGNRDATYEQYF
TRBV29-1	TRBD1	TRBJ2-7	many	TGCAGCGCGACGGGACAGAACTACGAGCAGTACTTC	CSATGQNYEQYF
TRBV20-1	.	TRBJ2-5	few	TGCAGTGCTAGGCACAGGGTTCGGGAGACCCAGTACTTC	CSARHRVRETQYF
TRBV9	.	TRBJ2-3	many	TGTGCCAGCAGCGGGGATGTCAGCACAGATACGCAGTATTTT	CASSGDVSTDTQYF
TRBV7-9	.	TRBJ1-1	few	TGTGCCAGCAGCCACCTAAGCTGGATGGGCACTGAAGCTTTCTTT	CASSHLSWMGTEAFF
TRBV28	.	TRBJ1-5	.	TGTGCCAGCACGGCAGGGGTAGGTCAGCCCCAGCATTTT	CASTAGVGQPQHF
TRBV2	.	TRBJ2-2	many	TGTGCCAGCAGTGCTGGGGTGGGCACCGGGGAGCTGTTTTTT	CASSAGVGTGELFF
TRBV24-1	.	TRBJ2-5	.	TGTGCCACCAGTGATGGACGTAGCGTTGGGACCCAGTACTTC	CATSDGRSVGTQYF
TRBV6-5	.	TRBJ1-1	few	TGTGCCAGCAGTTACTCTGGAGTTTGGGGTGAAGCTTTCTTT	CASSYSGVWGEAFF